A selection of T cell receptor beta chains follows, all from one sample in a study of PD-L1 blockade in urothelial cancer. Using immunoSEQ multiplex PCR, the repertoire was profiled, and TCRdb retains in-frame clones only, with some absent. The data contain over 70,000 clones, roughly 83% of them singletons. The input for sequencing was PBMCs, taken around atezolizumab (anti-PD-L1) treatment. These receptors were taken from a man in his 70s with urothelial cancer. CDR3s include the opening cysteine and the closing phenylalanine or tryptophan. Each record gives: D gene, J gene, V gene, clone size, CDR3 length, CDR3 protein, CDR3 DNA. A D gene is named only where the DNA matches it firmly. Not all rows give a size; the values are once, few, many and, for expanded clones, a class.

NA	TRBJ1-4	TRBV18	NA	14	CASSPMAANEKLFF	TGTGCCAGCTCACCTATGGCAGCTAATGAAAAACTGTTTTTT
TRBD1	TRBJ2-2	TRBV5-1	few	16	CASSIGQGTGTGELFF	TGCGCCAGCAGCATCGGACAGGGGACGGGCACCGGGGAGCTGTTTTTT
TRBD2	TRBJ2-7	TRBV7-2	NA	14	CASSSGLVAYEQYF	TGTGCCAGCAGCTCCGGACTAGTGGCCTACGAGCAGTACTTC
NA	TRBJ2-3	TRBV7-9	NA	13	CASSPTGTDTQYF	TGTGCCAGCAGCCCGACAGGTACAGATACGCAGTATTTT
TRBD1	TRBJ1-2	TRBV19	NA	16	CASSPRSGTGNYGYTF	TGTGCCAGTAGTCCACGATCCGGGACAGGGAACTATGGCTACACCTTC
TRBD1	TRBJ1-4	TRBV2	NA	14	CASMRDRGLEKLFF	TGTGCCAGCATGAGGGACAGGGGGCTTGAAAAACTGTTTTTT
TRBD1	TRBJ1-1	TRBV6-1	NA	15	CASRPTGGADTEAFF	TGTGCCAGCAGACCCACAGGGGGCGCGGACACTGAAGCTTTCTTT
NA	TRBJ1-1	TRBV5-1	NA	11	CASKAETEAFF	TGCGCCAGCAAAGCCGAGACTGAAGCTTTCTTT
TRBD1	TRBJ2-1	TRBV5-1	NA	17	CASSLGQGQGSWSEQFF	TGCGCCAGCAGCTTGGGGCAGGGACAGGGGTCCTGGAGTGAGCAGTTCTTC
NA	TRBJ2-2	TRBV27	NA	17	CASSGFYGGIGSGELFF	TGTGCCAGCAGTGGATTTTACGGCGGGATAGGGTCCGGGGAGCTGTTTTTT
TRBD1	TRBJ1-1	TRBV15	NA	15	CATSRTGEGPYEAFF	TGTGCCACCAGCAGGACAGGGGAGGGACCGTATGAAGCTTTCTTT
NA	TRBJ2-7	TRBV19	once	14	CASSNLAKSYEQYF	TGTGCCAGTAGTAATTTAGCCAAATCCTACGAGCAGTACTTC
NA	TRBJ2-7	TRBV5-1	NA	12	CASSSGQYEQYF	TGCGCCAGCAGCTCCGGACAGTACGAGCAGTACTTC
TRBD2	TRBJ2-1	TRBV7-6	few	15	CASSLGTSGGDEQFF	TGTGCCAGCAGCCTCGGGACTAGCGGGGGCGATGAGCAGTTCTTC
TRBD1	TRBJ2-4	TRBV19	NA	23	CASSQRGGLGGQGVPLAKNIQYF	TGTGCCAGTAGCCAGAGGGGTGGGCTGGGGGGACAGGGGGTACCGCTAGCCAAAAACATTCAGTACTTC
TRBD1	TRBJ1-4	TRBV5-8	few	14	CASNIQGINEKLFF	TGTGCCAGCAACATACAGGGGATCAATGAAAAACTGTTTTTT
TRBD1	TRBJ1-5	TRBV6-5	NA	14	CASSFDRDGQPQHF	TGTGCCAGCAGTTTCGACAGGGACGGTCAGCCCCAGCATTTT
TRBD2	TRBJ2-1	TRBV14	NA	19	CASSTRTSGKPSSYNEQFF	TGTGCCAGCAGCACCCGGACTAGCGGGAAACCAAGCTCCTACAATGAGCAGTTCTTC
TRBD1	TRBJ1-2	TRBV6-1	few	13	CASTQGGTGGYTF	TGTGCCAGCACCCAAGGGGGCACGGGGGGCTACACCTTC
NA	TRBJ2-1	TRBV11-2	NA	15	CASSLEGDVSNEQFF	TGTGCCAGCAGCTTAGAAGGGGATGTATCCAATGAGCAGTTCTTC
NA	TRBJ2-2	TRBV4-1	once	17	CASSQEAVGANTGELFF	TGCGCCAGCAGCCAAGAGGCGGTGGGAGCTAACACCGGGGAGCTGTTTTTT
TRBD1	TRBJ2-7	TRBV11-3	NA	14	CASSPGTGAYEQYF	TGTGCCAGCAGCCCCGGGACAGGGGCCTACGAGCAGTACTTC
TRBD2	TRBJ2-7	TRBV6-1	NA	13	CASNLAGTYEQYF	TGTGCCAGCAATCTAGCGGGGACCTACGAGCAGTACTTC